This record looks at one T cell receptor (beta chain) sequence and its context. Its antigen is still unknown. The entry originates in a study of response to subunit inactivated influenza vaccine. Germline-derived CDR1 and CDR2 are DFQATT and SNEGSKA (reference sequence). The V and J ends lost 0 bases and 4 bases respectively, with 13 bases between them. The CDR3 extends over 16 amino acids. Study observations and caveats: Authors suggested few new T cells are recruited by each seasonal influenza vaccination.

One entry per CDR3 protein results from TCRdb running MiXCR on the RT-PCR reads. The sample shows 490,000 or so distinct CDR3 sequences, 6.5% to 8% of them seen only once. The chain recombines TRBV20-1 with TRBJ1-6, with TRBD1 as a possible D gene (5 bases). The material sequenced was PBMCs from blood, taken 23 to 25 months after vaccination. The sequence was obtained from a man aged 50 to 69 who received an inactivated influenza vaccine. For the CDR3, the DNA is TGCAGTGCTAGAGAAAATGAGGGACTATATAATTCACCCCTCCACTTT. This sequence encodes CSARENEGLYNSPLHF.